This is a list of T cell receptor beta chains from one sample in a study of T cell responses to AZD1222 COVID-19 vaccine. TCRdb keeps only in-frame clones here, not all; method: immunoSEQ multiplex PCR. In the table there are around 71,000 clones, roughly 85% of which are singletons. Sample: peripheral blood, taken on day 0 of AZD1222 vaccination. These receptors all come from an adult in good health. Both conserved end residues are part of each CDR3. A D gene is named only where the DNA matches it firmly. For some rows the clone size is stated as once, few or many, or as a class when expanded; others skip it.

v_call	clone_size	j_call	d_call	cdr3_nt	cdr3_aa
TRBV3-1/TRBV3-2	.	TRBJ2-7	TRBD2	TGTGCCAGCAGCCAAGAGGGCGGTGGTAGGGGCGGGAGGGCACCCTACGAGCAGTACTTC	CASSQEGGGRGGRAPYEQYF
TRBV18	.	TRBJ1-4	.	TGTGCCAGCTCACCACCGGAACGAGAAAAACTGTTTTTT	CASSPPEREKLFF
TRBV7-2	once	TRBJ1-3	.	TGTGCCAGCAGCTTAGCGTCGGGGGCTGGAAACACCATATATTTT	CASSLASGAGNTIYF
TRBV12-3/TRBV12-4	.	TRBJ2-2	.	TGTGCCAGCAGACTAGTTGCCGGGGAGCTGTTTTTT	CASRLVAGELFF
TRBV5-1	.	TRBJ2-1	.	TGCGCCAGCAGCTTGGTGGCAGGGGTTCATAATGAGCAGTTCTTC	CASSLVAGVHNEQFF
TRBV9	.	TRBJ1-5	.	TGTGCCAGCAGCGTATCAGGTAATCAGCCCCAGCATTTT	CASSVSGNQPQHF
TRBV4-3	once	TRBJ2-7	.	TGCGCCAGCAGCCAAGACAGGGCGCCTAATTGGTACGAGCAGTACTTC	CASSQDRAPNWYEQYF
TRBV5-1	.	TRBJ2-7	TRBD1	TGCGCCAGCAGCTTGGAGGGGGCTATCTACGAGCAGTACTTC	CASSLEGAIYEQYF
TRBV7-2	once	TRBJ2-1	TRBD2	TGTGCCAGCAGCTTAGGGGGTAGCGGGAGAAGAAATGAGCAGTTCTTC	CASSLGGSGRRNEQFF
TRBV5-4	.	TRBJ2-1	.	TGTGCCAGCAGCTTGGCCCAGGGGTTGAGTGGTGAGCAGTTCTTC	CASSLAQGLSGEQFF
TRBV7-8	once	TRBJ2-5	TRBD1	TGTGCCAGCAGCCAGGGTTCAGGGGGAGACGGGACCCAGTACTTC	CASSQGSGGDGTQYF
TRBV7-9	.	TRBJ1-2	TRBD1	TGTGCCAGCAGCTTAGCTCACGGGACAGGGTCTGGCTACACCTTC	CASSLAHGTGSGYTF
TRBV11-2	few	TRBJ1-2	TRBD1	TGTGCCAGCAGACAACCCGGGACAGGGAACTATGGCTACACCTTC	CASRQPGTGNYGYTF
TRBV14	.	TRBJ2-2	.	TGTGCCAGCAGCCAAGCGGGAGCAGTCACCGGGGAGCTGTTTTTT	CASSQAGAVTGELFF
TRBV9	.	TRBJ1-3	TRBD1	TGTGCCAGCAGCGCCACGAGCAACAGGGGCTCTGGAAACACCATATATTTT	CASSATSNRGSGNTIYF
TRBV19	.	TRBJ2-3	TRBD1	TGTGCCAGTAGTCCCGCCCGGGACAGGGGTACAGATACGCAGTATTTT	CASSPARDRGTDTQYF
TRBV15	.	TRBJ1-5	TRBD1	TGTGCCACCAGCGGGACAGGGGCCCATCAGCCCCAGCATTTT	CATSGTGAHQPQHF
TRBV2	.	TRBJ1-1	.	TGTGCCAGCAGTGAAGATCCCCGGCGACTAGCTTTCTTT	CASSEDPRRLAFF
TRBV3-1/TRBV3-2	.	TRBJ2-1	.	TGTGCCAGCAGGGGCAATGAGCAGTTCTTC	CASRGNEQFF
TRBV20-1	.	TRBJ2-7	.	TGCAGTGCTATGACCTCTTACGAGCAGTACTTC	CSAMTSYEQYF
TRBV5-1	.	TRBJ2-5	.	TGCGCCAGCAGCTTGGAAGGTGGTGGGTCCGGAGAGACCCAGTACTTC	CASSLEGGGSGETQYF
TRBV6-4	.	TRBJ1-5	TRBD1	TGTGCCAGCAGAGAAGAACAGGGGTATCAGCCCCAGCATTTT	CASREEQGYQPQHF
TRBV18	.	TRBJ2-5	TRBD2	TGTGCCAGCTCACCTGCCGGGACTAGCGGGGGGGAAGAGACCCAGTACTTC	CASSPAGTSGGEETQYF
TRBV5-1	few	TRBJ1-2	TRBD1	TGCGCCAGCAGCTCAGATACCACAGGGGGCCTCTATGGCTACACCTTC	CASSSDTTGGLYGYTF
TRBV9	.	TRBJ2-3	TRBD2	TGTGCCAGCAGCGTAGGTCTCGGACTAGCGGAGGGGGTGGCAGATACGCAGTATTTT	CASSVGLGLAEGVADTQYF
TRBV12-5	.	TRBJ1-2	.	TGTGCTAACCGAGAGGAATGGAGCGGCTACACCTTC	CANREEWSGYTF
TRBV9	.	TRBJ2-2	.	TGTGCCAGCAGCGTCGACGGGGAGCTGTTTTTT	CASSVDGELFF
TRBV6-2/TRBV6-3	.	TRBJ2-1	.	TGTGCCAGCAGTCACACCAATGAGCAGTTCTTC	CASSHTNEQFF
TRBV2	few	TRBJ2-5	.	TGTGCCAGCAGTGCAGGGCAAGAGACCCAGTACTTC	CASSAGQETQYF
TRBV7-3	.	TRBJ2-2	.	TGTGCCAGCAGCCCAGGGGAGCCCGGGGAGCTGTTTTTT	CASSPGEPGELFF
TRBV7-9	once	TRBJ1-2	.	TGTGCCAGCAGCTTAGTAGTACCGGATTATGGCTACACCTTC	CASSLVVPDYGYTF
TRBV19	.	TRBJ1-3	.	TGTGCCAGTAGTAACCCTTCGACAGGACGTCCTGGAAACACCATATATTTT	CASSNPSTGRPGNTIYF
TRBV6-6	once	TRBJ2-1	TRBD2	TGTGCCAGCAGTCCCCTGGGACTAGCGGGGGATGAGCAGTTCTTC	CASSPLGLAGDEQFF
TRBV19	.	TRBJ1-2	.	TGTGCCAGTAGTATTAGTCAGGTTGGCGGCTACACCTTC	CASSISQVGGYTF
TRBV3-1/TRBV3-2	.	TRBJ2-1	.	TGTGCCAGCAGCCAAGATCGGCAAAAAGGTCGTTCCTACAATGAGCAGTTCTTC	CASSQDRQKGRSYNEQFF
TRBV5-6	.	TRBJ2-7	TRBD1	TGTGCCAGCAGCCCGGGACAGGTCCCAACCTACGAGCAGTACTTC	CASSPGQVPTYEQYF
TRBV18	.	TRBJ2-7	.	TGTGCCAGCTCACCACAAGTCGTTGGGCAGGGGTCCTACGAGCAGTACTTC	CASSPQVVGQGSYEQYF
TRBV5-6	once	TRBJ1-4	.	TGTGCCAGCAGCTTGTTTCGGCAAACTAATGAAAAACTGTTTTTT	CASSLFRQTNEKLFF
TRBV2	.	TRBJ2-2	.	TGTGCCAGCAATGACCTAGACAGGAACACCGGGGAGCTGTTTTTT	CASNDLDRNTGELFF
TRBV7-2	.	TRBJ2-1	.	TGTGCCAGCAGCTTAGACGGGTTATCCTACAATGAGCAGTTCTTC	CASSLDGLSYNEQFF
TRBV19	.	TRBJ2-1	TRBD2	TGTGCCAGTAAAAGCGGGGCCAGCTCCTACAATGAGCAGTTCTTC	CASKSGASSYNEQFF
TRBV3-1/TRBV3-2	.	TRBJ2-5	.	TGTGCCAGCAGCCAAGTCTGGGTTCAAGAGACCCAGTACTTC	CASSQVWVQETQYF
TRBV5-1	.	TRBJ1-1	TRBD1	TGCGCCAGCAGCTCAGGACAGGGAATGAACACTGAAGCTTTCTTT	CASSSGQGMNTEAFF
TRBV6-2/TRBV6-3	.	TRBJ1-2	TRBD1	TGTGCCAGCAGTTCAGGGACAGAAGTCTATGGCTACACCTTC	CASSSGTEVYGYTF
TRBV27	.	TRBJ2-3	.	TGTGCCAGCAGTTCATGGGGAGTCGGAGGCACGAGCACAGATACGCAGTATTTT	CASSSWGVGGTSTDTQYF
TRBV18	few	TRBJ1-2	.	TGTGCCAGCTCACCACAAGGGCACGCAACTAACTATGGCTACACCTTC	CASSPQGHATNYGYTF
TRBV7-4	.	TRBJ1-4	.	TGTGCCAGCAGCCAACCCGCCCGCGGGGCAGGCGAAAAACTGTTTTTT	CASSQPARGAGEKLFF
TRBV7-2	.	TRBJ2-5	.	TGTGCCAGCAGCCGATCGCGGGAAGAGACCCAGTACTTC	CASSRSREETQYF
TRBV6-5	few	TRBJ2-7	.	TGTGCCAGCCGTCCATATACAGGACCCTACGAGCAGTACTTC	CASRPYTGPYEQYF
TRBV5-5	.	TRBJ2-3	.	TGTGCCAGCAGCTTGGGGCCTAGCAGGGCAGATACGCAGTATTTT	CASSLGPSRADTQYF
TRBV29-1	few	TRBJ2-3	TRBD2	TGCAGCGTTGACTCTTCACTAGCGGGGGGAGTCGATACGCAGTATTTT	CSVDSSLAGGVDTQYF
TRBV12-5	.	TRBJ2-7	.	TGTGCTAGTGGTCACCTCTCACGGAACCCCTACGAGCAGTACTTC	CASGHLSRNPYEQYF
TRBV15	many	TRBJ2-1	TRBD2	TGTGCCACCAGCAGAGTGACTAGCGGATCCCGAAGCGATGAGCAGTTCTTC	CATSRVTSGSRSDEQFF
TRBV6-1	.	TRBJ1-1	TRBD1	TGTGCCAGCAGTGAAGGACCTTGGCAGGGGGCACGGAACACTGAAGCTTTCTTT	CASSEGPWQGARNTEAFF
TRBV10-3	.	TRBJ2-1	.	TGTGCCATCAGTCGGGACAATGAGCAGTTCTTC	CAISRDNEQFF
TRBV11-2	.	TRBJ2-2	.	TGTGCCAGCAGCTACAGCCGGGCCACCGGGGAGCTGTTTTTT	CASSYSRATGELFF
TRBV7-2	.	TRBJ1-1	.	TGTGCCAGCAGCTTAGAGTCCGGGCCGACTGAAGCTTTCTTT	CASSLESGPTEAFF
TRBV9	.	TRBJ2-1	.	TGTGCCAGCAGCGTAGGGCTCCGGGCCTACAATGAGCAGTTCTTC	CASSVGLRAYNEQFF
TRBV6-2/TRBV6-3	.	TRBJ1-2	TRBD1	TGTGCCAGCAGTTACGGCGGGGCGACAGGGAGGGATGGCTACACCTTC	CASSYGGATGRDGYTF